This TCR beta chain was documented in a study of neurological immune-mediated disorders. General study points: It was HTLV-1-associated myelopathy that showed the most TCR clonal expansion, while multiple sclerosis showed the least, falling below healthy controls.

5'RACE with 10-nucleotide random UMIs generated the cDNA. Every sequencing run returned over 160 million TCR-beta sequences, which were derived from 15-18 subjects. TCRdb reprocessed the 5' RACE reads via MiXCR and lists one record per CDR3 protein. The repertoire consists of about 42,000 distinct CDR3 sequences, with roughly 21% occurring once and the leading ten covering roughly 4.7%. The sample's time point: technical triplicate 3. PBMCs stored at -80 C, 2 million in total, were the source of the unsorted libraries. This clonotype was seen repeatedly, ten times or more. Its antigen is undetermined. Sequencing was performed on PBMCs. The sequence was collected from a man aged 55 to 70 with HTLV-1-associated myelopathy (HAM/TSP).

CDR3 nucleotides: TGCGCCAGCAGCGATGGGACTAGCGGGAGCCGGGCAGATACGCAGTATTTT. This sequence encodes CASSDGTSGSRADTQYF. The J gene is TRBJ2-3, the V gene TRBV5-1, with 14 bases fitting TRBD2. This CDR3 has 17 amino acids. V dropped 4 bases and J dropped 4; count of bases not matched to a gene: 8. Germline V lookup: CDR1 SGHRS, CDR2 YFSETQ.